This T cell receptor (beta chain) was found in a study of identical twins. Study results and limitations: Invariant cells of the MAIT and iNKT types might have partly distorted the zero-insertion analyses.

Healthy Caucasians made up all donors. CDR3 length: 15 amino acids. V lost 3 bases, J lost 0 bases, and 9 bases lay in between. Germline lookup yields CDR1 LNHDA and CDR2 SQIVND (reference sequence). Each CDR3 protein gets one entry after TCRdb re-called the 5' RACE reads with MiXCR. Here the sample spans around 530,000 distinct CDR3 sequences, about 16% being singletons. This clonotype has a handful of counts. Its specificity is not known. This sample also appeared in a second study, on yellow fever vaccine responses in identical twins. From that report: Among the twins, the vaccine T cell response reportedly seemed partly convergent and partly personalized.

Source material: CD4+ T cells sorted from blood. This rearrangement joins TRBV19 to TRBJ2-1; D may match TRBD1 or TRBD2 (5 bases each). This TCR came from a woman aged 18-29 years in good health. CDR3 coding DNA: TGTGCCAGTAGTATTGGGGGTCTCTCCTACAATGAGCAGTTCTTC. Amino acids: CASSIGGLSYNEQFF.